This T cell receptor beta chain was captured by sequencing in a study of blood T cell repertoires in COVID-19 (TCRdb year 2020). Notes on the research overall: Collaborator samples came from the United States, Italy and Spain and covered acute and convalescent phases of COVID-19. The prospective study material was composed of cDNA or gDNA derived from T cells, B-cell-depleted T cells, or PBMCs. Subjects who had been exposed to COVID-19, were actively infected with it, or had recovered from it provided the deeply sampled blood TCRbeta repertoires that made up the dataset. The repertoires were released in a freely available public database meant as a resource for research on the immune response to SARS-CoV-2. Samples were obtained from the ongoing ImmuneRACE study (first 160 participants) and from about 1,300 subjects provided by 6 global collaborators. The sample metadata nearly always contained a de-identified subject ID, COVID-19 status, age in years and sex. Where HLA class I and class II types were available, the types were taken from metadata supplied by the sample provider, not from assay-based typing.

Participants in the prospective study were enrolled through a virtual design, were aged about 18 to 90 years, and lived in 20 to 30 United States geographic areas. Cohort assignment in the prospective study relied on participant-reported clinical history from a screening survey and a study questionnaire. For ImmuneRACE Cohort 3, a participant was defined as recovered based on two consecutive negative NP/OP PCR tests, clearance by a healthcare professional, or resolution of symptoms. Each participant in the prospective study had whole blood, serum and a nasopharyngeal or oropharyngeal swab collected by mobile phlebotomists. Participants in the prospective study had the option to provide additional blood draws and questionnaires over a roughly 2-month period. Before DNA extraction, prospective study blood samples were shipped either frozen or at room temperature. Overall study results and their limits: Clinical and demographic metadata were provided uncurated, with the amount varying by source and participant.

TCRbeta CDR3 regions were amplified from genomic DNA by means of the immunoSEQ Assay, a bias-controlled multiplex PCR. The source study handled its data this way. Within the assay, amplification of reference gene primers was used to estimate how many nucleated cells each sample contained. Sequence reads were collapsed and filtered to measure the absolute abundance of every unique TCRbeta CDR3 rearrangement. For each sample, productive Simpson clonality was calculated by taking the square root of Simpson's diversity index across productive rearrangements. What TCRdb holds here is the immuneACCESS table cut down to in-frame rearrangements. Part of the clones is not present; checked against another copy, under half of the missing clones reflect an unresolved V gene, and the others are unexplained. The DNA gave D and trimming, while V, J and clone size come from that table. This sample has around 200,000 clones in its table, and roughly 80% of those were observed once. The ten largest account for roughly 3.2% of the sample.

Worth noting for this clone: What this receptor recognizes is not known. Base qualities are missing; no much larger clone stands one base away.

Trimming costs V 3 bases and J 7 bases, and their ends lie 7 bases apart. CDR3 length: 13 amino acids, cysteine to phenylalanine. Just CDR3 DNA is preserved here, 39 bases in frame from base 1. This TCR came from a woman between 25 and 40 years old who had recovered from COVID-19. Sequencing was carried out using PBMCs or T cells enriched from blood (not recorded which). The chain joins TRBV12-3 or TRBV12-4 to TRBJ1-6; the D gene is possibly TRBD1, with 5 bases matching. The nucleotide sequence reads TGTGCCAGCAGTTTTACAGGAAATTCACCCCTCCACTTT. It translates as CASSFTGNSPLHF.